Shown below are 27 T cell receptor beta chains from a single sample sequenced in a study of blood T cell repertoires in COVID-19 (dated by TCRdb to about 2020). Library creation used the immunoSEQ multiplex PCR assay. TCRdb holds this immuneACCESS table with in-frame rearrangements only. Some clones are missing; in checked studies, unresolved V genes explain under half, and the rest has no known cause. Across this sample there are some 270,000 clones, with 85% seen only once. Under 7% of the sample is held by the ten biggest clonotypes. The specimen sequenced was PBMCs or T cells enriched from blood (not recorded which). All receptors come from a woman aged 45-60 years who had been exposed to COVID-19.

This chain connects TRBV20-1 to TRBJ1-2; D may be TRBD1 (5 bases). Trimming cost V 3 bases and J 7 bases, with 9 bases left between them. This CDR3 comprises 11 residues. Per germline, CDR1 DFQATT and CDR2 SNEGSKA (reference sequence). CDR3 amino acids: CSASRGGGYTF. The CDR3 nucleotides read TGCAGTGCTAGTAGGGGTGGTGGCTACACCTTC.

The J gene is TRBJ2-3, the V gene TRBV2, with 10 bases identical to TRBD2. V trimming: 7 bases; J trimming: 5 bases; junction bases outside the gene matches: 9. CDR1 is SNHLY, CDR2 FYNNEI, per germline. The CDR3 is 15 residues long. This CDR3 reads CASTLLAGGVDTQYF. Here the CDR3 DNA reads TGTGCCAGCACCCTCTTAGCGGGGGGTGTAGATACGCAGTATTTT.

This sequence joins TRBV7-8 and TRBJ2-3; 14 bases are shared with TRBD2. CDR1 is SGHVS and CDR2 is FQNEAQ in the germline V gene. Germline trimming cut 4 bases from V and 1 base from J; bases unmatched to any gene: 7. The CDR3 spans 18 residues. In DNA, the CDR3 is TGTGCCAGCAGCTCCGGGACTAGCGGGGGTCTAGGCACAGATACGCAGTATTTT. Protein sequence: CASSSGTSGGLGTDTQYF.

This chain connects TRBV9 to TRBJ2-2; 8 nucleotides match TRBD2. V lost 4 bases and J lost 5; bases outside the gene matches: 7. The V gene's germline CDR1 is SGDLS and CDR2 YYNGEE. The CDR3 runs 15 residues. The DNA of the CDR3 is TGTGCCAGCAGCACTTCCGGGGGGGAGACCGGGGAGCTGTTTTTT. Its translation: CASSTSGGETGELFF.

The rearrangement links TRBV28 to TRBJ1-1, with TRBD1 matching over 10 bases. Germline CDR1 and CDR2: MDHEN and SYDVKM. V shed 7 bases, J shed 3 bases, and the junction held 8 bases outside the gene matches. This CDR3 has 15 residues. CDR3 sequence: CASTWDRGLDTEAFF. In DNA, the CDR3 is TGTGCCAGCACTTGGGACAGGGGTTTGGACACTGAAGCTTTCTTT.

This chain joins TRBV15 and TRBJ2-5, with a weak D call TRBD2 (6 bases). The germline V and J ends were trimmed by 5 bases and 5 bases, with 15 bases remaining between them. Germline CDR1 and CDR2: LNHNV and YYDKDF (reference sequence). The CDR3 loop spans 14 amino acids. CDR3 DNA sequence: TGTGCCACCAGCCGCCCGCAACGGGGGGAGACCCAGTACTTC. This encodes CATSRPQRGETQYF.

This clone has only a few counts. The chain is built from TRBV5-1 and TRBJ2-7, with D tentatively TRBD1 (6 bases). The length of the CDR3 is 14 residues. Germline assignment: CDR1 SGHRS and CDR2 YFSETQ. The V end was cut by 3 bases, the J end by 5 bases, with 15 bases between. CDR3 in amino acids: CASSSGTHGDEQYF. Written as DNA, the CDR3 is TGCGCCAGCAGCTCAGGGACACACGGGGACGAGCAGTACTTC.

The chain carries TRBV4-3 and TRBJ1-5, with D possibly matching TRBD1 (5 bases). Germline V gene lookup returns CDR1 LGHNA and CDR2 YSLEER. There are 13 residues in the CDR3. V shed 0 bases and J shed 7 bases, with 7 bases lying between them. The CDR3 sequence: CASSQDRGQPQHF. CDR3 bases: TGCGCCAGCAGCCAAGATAGGGGCCAGCCCCAGCATTTT.

The V and J genes are TRBV5-4 and TRBJ1-2; 7 positions agree with TRBD1. CDR3 size: 15 residues. Germline V gene lookup returns CDR1 SGHNT and CDR2 YYREEE (reference sequence). The V and J ends lost 0 bases and 4 bases, in that order; junction bases with no gene match: 6. The CDR3 DNA is TGTGCCAGCAGCTTGGGACAGGGTGGTCCCTATGGCTACACCTTC. It specifies CASSLGQGGPYGYTF.

V gene TRBV25-1 combines with J gene TRBJ2-3; 11 nucleotides align to TRBD2. Trimming cost V 1 base and J 11 bases; bases outside gene matches: 2. There are 13 residues in the CDR3. From germline, CDR1 is MGHDK and CDR2 SYGVNS. Written as DNA, the CDR3 is TGTGCCAGCAGTGAATCGGGACTAGCGGTGCAGTATTTT. This translates into CASSESGLAVQYF.

This clone has just a few counts. The J gene is TRBJ2-4, the V gene TRBV7-2; D may be TRBD2 (5 bases). The V gene's germline CDR1 is SGHTA and CDR2 FQGNSA. V dropped 1 base and J dropped 3 bases, with 10 bases sitting between them. CDR3 size: 15 residues. The CDR3 DNA is TGTGCCAGCAGCTTAGGAGGGCTGGGCAAAAACATTCAGTACTTC. Residues: CASSLGGLGKNIQYF.

V usage is TRBV3-1 (or the pseudogene TRBV3-2) and J usage is TRBJ1-1, with D tentatively TRBD1 (6 bases). V was trimmed by 4 bases and J by 1 base, leaving 13 bases between them. The CDR3 is made up of 15 amino acids. Germline V gives CDR1 LGHDT, CDR2 YNNKEL (reference sequence). The CDR3 region has the DNA TGTGCCAGCAGCCCTTCAGACAGGAAGAACACTGAAGCTTTCTTT. Its translation is CASSPSDRKNTEAFF.

A single count supports this clone. The chain combines TRBV29-1 with TRBJ2-3, with a possible D match to TRBD2 (5 bases). V lost 4 bases, J lost 3 bases, and 14 bases lay in between. Germline V lookup: CDR1 SQVTM, CDR2 ANQGSEA. This CDR3 contains 14 residues. For the CDR3, the DNA is TGCAGCGTTGCAGAGGGTTTGAGGACAGATACGCAGTATTTT. Protein: CSVAEGLRTDTQYF.

This chain joins TRBV5-4 and TRBJ2-5; D unclear. V lost 4 bases and J lost 4, with 14 bases in between. Germline CDR1 SGHNT, CDR2 YYREEE (reference sequence). This CDR3 is 14 amino acids long. The CDR3 is CASSGGRLRETQYF. CDR3 DNA: TGTGCCAGCAGCGGCGGTCGGCTAAGAGAGACCCAGTACTTC.

The chain has TRBV7-6 and TRBJ2-5; perhaps TRBD2 as D (6 bases). This CDR3 is built from 15 residues. Germline CDR1 SGHVS, CDR2 FNYEAQ. The V and J ends lost 4 bases and 5 bases respectively, with 17 bases between them. This CDR3 reads CASSSARGTRETQYF. The CDR3, as DNA: TGTGCCAGCAGCTCCGCCCGGGGGACGAGGGAGACCCAGTACTTC.

This chain uses TRBV6-5 with TRBJ1-1; D unclear. V was pared by 6 bases and J by 5 bases, with 13 bases between. CDR3 length: 13 residues. Per the germline V gene, CDR1 is MNHEY and CDR2 is SVGAGI. The CDR3 here is CASSPLFMTEAFF. The CDR3 DNA follows: TGTGCCAGCAGCCCACTTTTCATGACTGAAGCTTTCTTT.

The V call is TRBV6-5, the J call TRBJ1-5, with 7 bases lining up with TRBD1. The CDR3 loop spans 12 amino acids. Germline V CDR1 and CDR2: MNHEY, SVGAGI. V trimming: 9 bases; J trimming: 2 bases; junction bases outside the gene matches: 1. The CDR3 is CASGQGNQPQHF. CDR3 in DNA: TGTGCCAGTGGACAGGGCAATCAGCCCCAGCATTTT.

V is TRBV21-1 and J is TRBJ2-5; the table calls TRBD2, which could not be checked here. TRBV21-1 represents a pseudogene. The CDR3 covers 15 residues. In DNA, the CDR3 is TGTGCCAGCAGCCTGGGGGGGGACCTACAAGAGACCCAGTACTTC. As protein: CASSLGGDLQETQYF.

V gene TRBV5-1 combines with J gene TRBJ2-7; D is possibly TRBD1 (6 bases). Germline CDR1 SGHRS, CDR2 YFSETQ. The V end lost 0 bases, the J end lost 0 bases, and 16 bases lay between the germline ends. The CDR3 is 17 amino acids. The CDR3 bases are TGCGCCAGCAGCTTGGTTCCAGGGGCCTTAAGCTCCTACGAGCAGTACTTC. Protein: CASSLVPGALSSYEQYF.

This clone appeared once. V usage is TRBV5-1 and J usage is TRBJ1-2, with 8 bases lining up with TRBD1. The CDR3 runs 15 residues. Germline assignment: CDR1 SGHRS and CDR2 YFSETQ. The J segment lost 3 bases and the V segment lost 2 bases, leaving 6 bases of the junction unmatched. The CDR3 region is CASSLSTGADYGYTF. CDR3 DNA: TGCGCCAGCAGCTTATCGACAGGGGCTGACTATGGCTACACCTTC. Supplemented by reference TRBV5-1 and TRBJ1-2, the full variable domain reads KAGVTQTPRYLIKTRGQQVTLSCSPISGHRSVSWYQQTPGQGLQFLFEYFSETQRNKGNFPGRFSGRQFSNSRSEMNVSTLELGDSALYLCASSLSTGADYGYTFGSGTRLTVV.

The chain has TRBV5-1 and TRBJ2-6, with 8 bases identical to TRBD1. CDR1 and CDR2 from the germline V gene are SGHRS and YFSETQ. J was trimmed by 2 bases and V by 2 bases; bases with no gene match: 3. The CDR3 sequence is 16 residues long. The CDR3 DNA is TGCGCCAGCAGCTTCCCGACAGGGGCTGGGGCCAACGTCCTGACTTTC. As protein: CASSFPTGAGANVLTF.

V and J are TRBV11-2 and TRBJ1-6; TRBD1 might be the D (6 bases). The CDR3 length is 16 residues. V lost 0 bases and J 6 bases, leaving 12 bases between the germline ends. Germline V gives CDR1 SGHAT, CDR2 FQNNGV. The CDR3 DNA is TGTGCCAGCAGCTTAGAAAGTTCCAGGGGTAATTCACCCCTCCACTTT. Encoded protein: CASSLESSRGNSPLHF. The full variable domain, in which reference TRBV11-2 and TRBJ1-6 provide the parts outside the CDR3, is EAGVAQSPRYKIIEKRQSVAFWCNPISGHATLYWYQQILGQGPKLLIQFQNNGVVDDSQLPKDRFSAERLKGVDSTLKIQPAKLEDSAVYLCASSLESSRGNSPLHFGNGTRLTVT.

V usage is TRBV28 and J usage is TRBJ1-5; no firm D call. Per the germline V gene, CDR1 is MDHEN and CDR2 is SYDVKM. Trimming shortened V by 7 bases and J by 3 bases, and 16 bases separated the two germline ends. There are 15 residues in the CDR3. In DNA, the CDR3 is TGTGCCAGCATCAGGAGAGGGAAGAACAATCAGCCCCAGCATTTT. This translates into CASIRRGKNNQPQHF.

The chain joins TRBV2 to TRBJ2-1, with 7 bases aligning to TRBD1. J gave up 7 bases and V 7 bases, and 7 bases lay outside the gene matches. The CDR3 consists of 13 residues. Looked up from germline, CDR1 is SNHLY and CDR2 is FYNNEI. In DNA form, the CDR3 reads TGTGCCAGCAAACGGGACAGAGAGAATGAGCAGTTCTTC. This gives the protein CASKRDRENEQFF.

This chain connects TRBV6-6 to TRBJ1-2; weak D call: TRBD1 (5 bases). The V gene's germline CDR1 is MNHNY and CDR2 SVGAGI (reference sequence). CDR3 length: 16 amino acids. With 0 bases removed from V and 1 base from J, the gap between germline ends came to 12 bases. The CDR3: CASSYSVRDFNYGYTF. In DNA form, the CDR3 reads TGTGCCAGCAGTTACTCGGTCAGGGACTTTAACTATGGCTACACCTTC.

The chain has TRBV2 and TRBJ2-7, with 8 bases lining up with TRBD1. CDR1 and CDR2 (germline): SNHLY, FYNNEI. This CDR3 has 15 amino acids. V shed 3 bases and J 7 bases; nucleotides not matched to a gene: 11. The CDR3 DNA reads TGTGCCAGCAGTGACTCCGGGACAGGTGCTCAGGAGCAGTACTTC. Translated, it gives CASSDSGTGAQEQYF.

This chain connects TRBV27 to TRBJ1-6, with 7 bases aligning to TRBD1. The CDR3 has 15 residues. Germline values: CDR1 MNHEY, CDR2 SMNVEV (reference sequence). Trimming cost V 6 bases and J 3 bases; bases outside gene matches: 5. The CDR3 is CASRSAGGYNSPLHF. The CDR3 DNA reads as TGTGCCAGCAGATCGGCAGGGGGCTATAATTCACCCCTCCACTTT.